This T cell receptor beta chain was identified during a study of T-cell reconstitution after alpha-beta-depleted transplantation in children. Study results and limitations: About two months after transplant, alpha-beta T cells reportedly came from several hundred expanded graft clones.

V was trimmed by 6 bases and J by 6 bases, leaving 12 bases between them. The CDR3 contains 11 residues. The V gene's germline CDR1 is DFQATT and CDR2 SNEGSKA (reference sequence). It was with unique molecular identifiers that the TCRbeta library was prepared. TCRdb independently ran MiXCR on the PCR reads; one entry per CDR3 protein. The sample contains a few hundred thousand distinct CDR3 sequences, around 27% of which appear only once. Points on this clonotype: Its antigen is currently unknown.

The source of this sequence is a boy younger than two with Wiskott-Aldrich syndrome, due to receive a stem cell transplant. The sequenced sample was PBMCs, obtained before TCRalphabeta/CD19-depleted stem cell transplant. V gene TRBV20-1 combines with J gene TRBJ2-7; D perhaps matches TRBD1 (6 bases). CDR3: CSAAIRGEQYF. The CDR3, as DNA: TGCAGTGCAGCGATCAGGGGCGAGCAGTACTTC.